This T cell receptor (beta chain) was captured in a study of tumor-infiltrating lymphocytes in oesophageal squamous cell carcinoma. This clonotype is judged medium-sized (0.01 to 0.1%). Germline V gene lookup returns CDR1 MDHEN and CDR2 SYDVKM. The CDR3 loop spans 12 amino acids. V shed 2 bases and J shed 3 bases, with 5 bases lying between them. TCRdb analysed the PCR reads with MiXCR anew, one entry per CDR3 protein. The table has some 19,000 distinct CDR3 sequences, 36% seen once. The sample taken for sequencing was esophageal tumor tissue. The chain uses TRBV28 and TRBJ2-7, with no clear D. The clonotype was recovered from a male donor with esophageal squamous cell carcinoma. The CDR3 region is CASSLVGYEQYF. The CDR3, as DNA: TGTGCCAGCAGTTTAGTCGGCTACGAGCAGTACTTC. The full variable domain, its missing parts supplied by reference TRBV28 and TRBJ2-7, is DVKVTQSSRYLVKRTGEKVFLECVQDMDHENMFWYRQDPGLGLRLIYFSYDVKMKEKGDIPEGYSVSREKKERFSLILESASTNQTSMYLCASSLVGYEQYFGPGTRLTVT.